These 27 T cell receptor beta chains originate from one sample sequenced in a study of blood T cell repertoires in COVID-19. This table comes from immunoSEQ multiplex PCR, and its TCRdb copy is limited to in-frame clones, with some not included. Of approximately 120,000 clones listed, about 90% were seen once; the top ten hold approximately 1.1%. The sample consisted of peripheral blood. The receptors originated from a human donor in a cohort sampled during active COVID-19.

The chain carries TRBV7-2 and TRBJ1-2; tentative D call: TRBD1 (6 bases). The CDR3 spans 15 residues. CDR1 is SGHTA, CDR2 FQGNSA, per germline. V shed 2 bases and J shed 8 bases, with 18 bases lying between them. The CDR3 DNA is TGTGCCAGCAGCTTATTGGGGGGGGCTTCTGGAGGCTACACCTTC. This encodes CASSLLGGASGGYTF. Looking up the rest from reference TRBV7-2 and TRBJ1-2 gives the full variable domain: GAGVSQSPSNKVTEKGKDVELRCDPISGHTALYWYRQSLGQGLEFLIYFQGNSAPDKSGLPSDRFSAERTGGSVSTLTIQRTQQEDSAVYLCASSLLGGASGGYTFGSGTRLTVV.

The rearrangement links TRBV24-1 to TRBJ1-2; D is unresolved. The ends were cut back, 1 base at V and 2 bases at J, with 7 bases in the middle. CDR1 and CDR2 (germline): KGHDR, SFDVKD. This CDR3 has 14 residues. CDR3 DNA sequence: TGTGCCACCAGTGATTTTCCGGGAAACTATGGCTACACCTTC. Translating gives CATSDFPGNYGYTF.

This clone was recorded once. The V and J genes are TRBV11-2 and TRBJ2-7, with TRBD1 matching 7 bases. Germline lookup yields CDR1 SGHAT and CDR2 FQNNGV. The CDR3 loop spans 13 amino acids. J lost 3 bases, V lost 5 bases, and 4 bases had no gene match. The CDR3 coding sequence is TGTGCCAGCAGCCCGGGACAGAGCTACGAGCAGTACTTC. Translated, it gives CASSPGQSYEQYF.

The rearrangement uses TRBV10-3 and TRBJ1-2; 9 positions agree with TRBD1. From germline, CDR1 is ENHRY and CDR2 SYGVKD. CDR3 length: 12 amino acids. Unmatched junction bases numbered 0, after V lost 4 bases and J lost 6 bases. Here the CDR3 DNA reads TGTGCCATCAGTGGGACAGGGGATGGCTACACCTTC. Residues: CAISGTGDGYTF.

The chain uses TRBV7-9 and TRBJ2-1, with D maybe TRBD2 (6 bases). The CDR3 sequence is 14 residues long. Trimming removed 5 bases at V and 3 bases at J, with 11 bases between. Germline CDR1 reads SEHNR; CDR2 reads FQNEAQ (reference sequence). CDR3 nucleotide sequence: TGTGCCAGCAGCCTGGGGCGGGACTACAATGAGCAGTTCTTC. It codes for CASSLGRDYNEQFF.

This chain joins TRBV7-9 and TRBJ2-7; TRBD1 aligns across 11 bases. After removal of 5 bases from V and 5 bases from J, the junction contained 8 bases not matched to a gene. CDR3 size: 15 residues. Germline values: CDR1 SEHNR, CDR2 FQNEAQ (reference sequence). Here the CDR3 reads CASSRGQGATNEQYF. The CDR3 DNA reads TGTGCCAGCAGCCGCGGACAGGGGGCGACTAACGAGCAGTACTTC.

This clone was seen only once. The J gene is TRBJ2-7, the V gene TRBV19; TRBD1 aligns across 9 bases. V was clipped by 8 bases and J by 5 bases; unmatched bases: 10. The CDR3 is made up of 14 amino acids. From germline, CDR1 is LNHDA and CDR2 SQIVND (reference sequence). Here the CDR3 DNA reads TGTGCCAGTTTTGACAGGGGGTCCTCTAACGAGCAGTACTTC. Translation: CASFDRGSSNEQYF.

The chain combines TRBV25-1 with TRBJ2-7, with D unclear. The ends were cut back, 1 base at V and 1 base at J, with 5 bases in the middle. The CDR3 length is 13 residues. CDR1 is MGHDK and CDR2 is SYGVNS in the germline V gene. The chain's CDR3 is CASSEWQSYEQYF. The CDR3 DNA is TGTGCCAGCAGTGAATGGCAGTCCTACGAGCAGTACTTC.

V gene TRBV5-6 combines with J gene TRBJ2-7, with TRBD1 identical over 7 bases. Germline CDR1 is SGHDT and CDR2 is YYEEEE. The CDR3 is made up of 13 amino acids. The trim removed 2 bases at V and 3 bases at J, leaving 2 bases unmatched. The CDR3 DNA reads TGTGCCAGCAGCTTAGGGGGCGGCTACGAGCAGTACTTC. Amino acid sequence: CASSLGGGYEQYF.

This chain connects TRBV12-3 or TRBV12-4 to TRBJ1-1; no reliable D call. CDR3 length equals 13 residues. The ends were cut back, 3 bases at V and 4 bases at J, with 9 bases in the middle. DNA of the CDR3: TGTGCCAGCAGTTTCTCGGGTGGCACTGAAGCTTTCTTT. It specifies CASSFSGGTEAFF.

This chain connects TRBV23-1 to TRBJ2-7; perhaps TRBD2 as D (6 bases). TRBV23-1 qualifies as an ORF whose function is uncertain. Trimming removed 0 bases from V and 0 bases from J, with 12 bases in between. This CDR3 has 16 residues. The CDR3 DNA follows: TGCGCCAGCAGTCAATCGGGGGACGGGAGCTCCTACGAGCAGTACTTC. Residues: CASSQSGDGSSYEQYF.

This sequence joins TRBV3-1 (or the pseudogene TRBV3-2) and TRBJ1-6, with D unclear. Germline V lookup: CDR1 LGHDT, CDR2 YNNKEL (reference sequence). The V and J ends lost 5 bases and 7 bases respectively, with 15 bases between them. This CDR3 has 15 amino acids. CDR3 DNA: TGTGCCAGCAGCGCCCTCGGAAGCGGGAATTCACCCCTCCACTTT. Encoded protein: CASSALGSGNSPLHF.

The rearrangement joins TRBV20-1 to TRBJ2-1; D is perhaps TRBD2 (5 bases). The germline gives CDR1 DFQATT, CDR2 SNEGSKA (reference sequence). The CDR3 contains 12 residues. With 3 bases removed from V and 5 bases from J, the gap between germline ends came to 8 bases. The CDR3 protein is CSASSVNNEQFF. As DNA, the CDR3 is TGCAGTGCTAGTAGCGTAAACAATGAGCAGTTCTTC.

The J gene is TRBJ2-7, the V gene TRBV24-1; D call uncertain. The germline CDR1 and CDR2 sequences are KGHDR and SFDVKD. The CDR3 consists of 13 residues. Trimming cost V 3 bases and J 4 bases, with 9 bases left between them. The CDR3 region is CATSDGQRYEQYF. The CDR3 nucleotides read TGTGCCACCAGTGATGGGCAGAGATACGAGCAGTACTTC.

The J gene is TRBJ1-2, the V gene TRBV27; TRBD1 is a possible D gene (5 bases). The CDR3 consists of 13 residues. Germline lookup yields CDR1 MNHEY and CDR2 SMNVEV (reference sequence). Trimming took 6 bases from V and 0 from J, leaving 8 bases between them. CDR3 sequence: CASRATANYGYTF. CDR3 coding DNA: TGTGCCAGCAGAGCGACAGCTAACTATGGCTACACCTTC.

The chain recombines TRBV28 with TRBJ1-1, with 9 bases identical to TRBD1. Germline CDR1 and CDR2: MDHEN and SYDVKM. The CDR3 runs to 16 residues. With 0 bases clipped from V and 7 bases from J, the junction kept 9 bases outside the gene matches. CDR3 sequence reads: CASSLWRGTGSDEAFF. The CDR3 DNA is TGTGCCAGCAGTTTATGGCGGGGGACAGGGTCGGATGAAGCTTTCTTT.

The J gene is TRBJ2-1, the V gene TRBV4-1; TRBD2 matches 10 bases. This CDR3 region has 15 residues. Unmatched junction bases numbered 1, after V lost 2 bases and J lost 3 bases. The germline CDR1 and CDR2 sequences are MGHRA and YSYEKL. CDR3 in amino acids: CASSQTSGNYNEQFF. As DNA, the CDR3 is TGCGCCAGCAGCCAAACTAGCGGGAACTACAATGAGCAGTTCTTC.

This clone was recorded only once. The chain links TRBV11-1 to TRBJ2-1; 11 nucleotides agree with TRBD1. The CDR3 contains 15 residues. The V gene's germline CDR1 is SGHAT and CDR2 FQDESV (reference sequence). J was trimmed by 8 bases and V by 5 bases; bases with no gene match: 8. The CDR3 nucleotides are TGTGCCAGCAGCCACCGGGACAGGGGGTCCGATGAGCAGTTCTTC. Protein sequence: CASSHRDRGSDEQFF.

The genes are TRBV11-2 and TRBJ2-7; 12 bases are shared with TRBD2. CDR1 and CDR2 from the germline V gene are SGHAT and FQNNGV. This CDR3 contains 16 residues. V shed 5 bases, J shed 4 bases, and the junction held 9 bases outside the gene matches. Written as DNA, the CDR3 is TGTGCCAGCAGCCCTGGACTAGCGGGAACTTTTTACGAGCAGTACTTC. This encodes CASSPGLAGTFYEQYF.

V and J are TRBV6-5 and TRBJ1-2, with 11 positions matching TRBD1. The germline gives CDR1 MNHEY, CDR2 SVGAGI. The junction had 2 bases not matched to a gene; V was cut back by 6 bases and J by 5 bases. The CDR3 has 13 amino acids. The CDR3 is CASSGDRGYGYTF. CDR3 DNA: TGTGCCAGCAGCGGGGACAGGGGGTATGGCTACACCTTC.

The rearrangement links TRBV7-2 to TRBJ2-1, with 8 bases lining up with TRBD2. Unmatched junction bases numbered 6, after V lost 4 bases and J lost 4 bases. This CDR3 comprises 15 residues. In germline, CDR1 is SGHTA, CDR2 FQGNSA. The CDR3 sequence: CASSSLAGDYNEQFF. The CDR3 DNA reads TGTGCCAGCAGCTCCCTAGCGGGCGATTACAATGAGCAGTTCTTC. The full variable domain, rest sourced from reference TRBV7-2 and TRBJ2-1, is GAGVSQSPSNKVTEKGKDVELRCDPISGHTALYWYRQSLGQGLEFLIYFQGNSAPDKSGLPSDRFSAERTGGSVSTLTIQRTQQEDSAVYLCASSSLAGDYNEQFFGPGTRLTVL.

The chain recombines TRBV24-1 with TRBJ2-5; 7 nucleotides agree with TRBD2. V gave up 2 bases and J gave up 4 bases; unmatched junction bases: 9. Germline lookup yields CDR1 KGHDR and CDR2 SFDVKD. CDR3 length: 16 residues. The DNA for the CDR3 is TGTGCCACCAGTGATTCCGGCAGGGACTACTCAGAGACCCAGTACTTC. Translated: CATSDSGRDYSETQYF.

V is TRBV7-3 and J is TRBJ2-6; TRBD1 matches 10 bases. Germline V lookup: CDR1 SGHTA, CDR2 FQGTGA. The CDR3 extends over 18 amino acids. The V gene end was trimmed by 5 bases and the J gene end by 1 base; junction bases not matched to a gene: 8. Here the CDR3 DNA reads TGTGCCAGCAGCCCACGGGACAGGGGTAATTCTGGGGCCAACGTCCTGACTTTC. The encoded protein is CASSPRDRGNSGANVLTF. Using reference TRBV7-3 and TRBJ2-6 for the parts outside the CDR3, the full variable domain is GAGVSQTPSNKVTEKGKYVELRCDPISGHTALYWYRQSLGQGPEFLIYFQGTGAADDSGLPNDRFFAVRPEGSVSTLKIQRTERGDSAVYLCASSPRDRGNSGANVLTFGAGSRLTVL.

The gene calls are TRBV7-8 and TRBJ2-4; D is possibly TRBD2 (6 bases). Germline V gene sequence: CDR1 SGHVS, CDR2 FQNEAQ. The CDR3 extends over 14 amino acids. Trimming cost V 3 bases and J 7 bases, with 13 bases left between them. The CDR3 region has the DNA TGTGCCAGCAGCTTGGGGAGTGGGGGGAACATTCAGTACTTC. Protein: CASSLGSGGNIQYF.

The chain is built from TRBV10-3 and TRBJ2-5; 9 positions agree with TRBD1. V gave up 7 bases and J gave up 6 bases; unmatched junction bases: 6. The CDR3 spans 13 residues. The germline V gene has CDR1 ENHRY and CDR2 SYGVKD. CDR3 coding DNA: TGTGCCATCACCCAAGGGACAGGGCAGACCCAGTACTTC. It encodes CAITQGTGQTQYF.

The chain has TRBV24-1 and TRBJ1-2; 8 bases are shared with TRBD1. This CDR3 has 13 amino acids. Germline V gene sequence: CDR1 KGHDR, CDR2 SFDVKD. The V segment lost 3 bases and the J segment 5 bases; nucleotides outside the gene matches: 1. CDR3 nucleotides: TGTGCCACCAGTGATCGACAGGGGTATGGCTACACCTTC. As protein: CATSDRQGYGYTF.

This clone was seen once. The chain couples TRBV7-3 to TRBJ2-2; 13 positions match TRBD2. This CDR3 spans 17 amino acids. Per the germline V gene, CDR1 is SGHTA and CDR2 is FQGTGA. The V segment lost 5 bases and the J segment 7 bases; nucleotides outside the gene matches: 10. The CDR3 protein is CASSERLAGGGDGELFF. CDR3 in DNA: TGTGCCAGCAGCGAAAGACTAGCGGGAGGCGGTGACGGGGAGCTGTTTTTT.